This passage covers 17 T cell receptor beta chains from one sample sequenced in a study of T cell repertoires in cytomegalovirus infection. Antigens for these TCRs are unknown. TCRdb re-called the reads with MiXCR, one entry per CDR3 protein. In the table there are about 130,000 distinct CDR3 sequences, 25% to 35% of which are singletons. The input for sequencing was CD8+ T cells from cultured PBMCs, taken from culture after CMV antigen stimulation. These receptors were taken from a human donor in good health (CMV status not recorded). Some clones in this sample may be carry-over from other donors' samples.

The table lists this clonotype with many counts. V usage is TRBV27 and J usage is TRBJ1-5; tentatively, D is TRBD1 (6 bases). The germline gives CDR1 MNHEY, CDR2 SMNVEV (reference sequence). CDR3 size: 14 residues. The CDR3 reads CATQKGGGNQPQHF. CDR3 nucleotide sequence: TGTGCTACTCAGAAGGGGGGCGGCAATCAGCCCCAGCATTTT.

The V call is TRBV19, the J call TRBJ2-1; 7 bases line up with TRBD1. Germline V gene sequence: CDR1 LNHDA, CDR2 SQIVND (reference sequence). The CDR3 runs to 14 residues. Trimming at V came to 3 bases and at J to 6 bases, leaving 5 bases not matched to a gene. In DNA, the CDR3 is TGTGCCAGTAGTATGGGCGCAGGGGGCAATGAGCAGTTCTTC. It is translated as CASSMGAGGNEQFF.

The table lists this clonotype with a few counts. The chain carries TRBV4-1 and TRBJ1-1; no clear D gene. Germline loops: CDR1 MGHRA, CDR2 YSYEKL. Trimming pared 1 base from V and 7 bases from J, leaving 7 bases between. The CDR3 is 12 residues long. CDR3 in amino acids: CASSQGAGEAFF. The CDR3 DNA reads as TGCGCCAGCAGCCAAGGGGCAGGTGAAGCTTTCTTT.

The rearrangement joins TRBV27 to TRBJ1-5, with D uncertain. Trimming stripped 0 bases from V and 4 bases from J, with 4 bases between. Germline values: CDR1 MNHEY, CDR2 SMNVEV (reference sequence). The length of the CDR3 is 13 residues. This chain's CDR3 is CASSLSVNQPQHF. CDR3 sequence (DNA): TGTGCCAGCAGTTTATCGGTTAATCAGCCCCAGCATTTT.

The V gene is TRBV27, the J gene TRBJ1-2; TRBD1 matches 11 bases. CDR3 size: 14 residues. V lost 6 bases, J lost 8 bases, and 8 bases stayed unmatched. The germline gives CDR1 MNHEY, CDR2 SMNVEV (reference sequence). CDR3 in amino acids: CASSGTGGMRGYTF. The CDR3 nucleotides are TGTGCCAGCAGCGGGACAGGGGGTATGCGGGGCTACACCTTC.

The sample holds many counts of this clonotype. The gene calls are TRBV7-8 and TRBJ2-5, with D unresolved. This CDR3 is 14 amino acids long. Germline V gives CDR1 SGHVS, CDR2 FQNEAQ. Trimming took 4 bases from V and 0 from J, leaving 9 bases between them. This CDR3 reads CASSSPGNQETQYF. The CDR3 DNA sequence: TGTGCCAGCAGCTCCCCGGGTAACCAAGAGACCCAGTACTTC.

This chain uses TRBV12-3 or TRBV12-4 with TRBJ2-2; D not certain. The CDR3 totals 14 residues. Trimming left V 5 bases short and J 4 bases short, with 11 bases between. The CDR3, as DNA: TGTGCCAGCAGTCACTATGGGTCCACCGGGGAGCTGTTTTTT. The encoded protein is CASSHYGSTGELFF.

This chain connects TRBV6-6 to TRBJ1-1; D gene unclear. The length of the CDR3 is 15 residues. The V gene lost 2 bases and the J gene lost 5 bases, with 15 bases spanning the gap. Germline CDR1 is MNHNY and CDR2 is SVGAGI (reference sequence). CDR3 bases: TGTGCCAGCAGTTACCCCCTCGGCGGGGAGACTGAAGCTTTCTTT. The encoded protein is CASSYPLGGETEAFF.

This clonotype came up a few times. The chain uses TRBV27 and TRBJ2-7, with D unresolved. The germline CDR1 and CDR2 sequences are MNHEY and SMNVEV (reference sequence). V lost 2 bases and J lost 6, with 14 bases in between. This CDR3 contains 14 residues. The CDR3 spells CASSLAGPSIEQYF. For the CDR3, the DNA is TGTGCCAGCAGTTTAGCAGGTCCCTCTATCGAGCAGTACTTC.

The chain carries TRBV29-1 and TRBJ2-1, with 12 bases identical to TRBD1. Germline V gene data show CDR1 as SQVTM and CDR2 as ANQGSEA. The CDR3 has 14 residues. Here the CDR3 DNA reads TGCGCGATGCCGGGACAGGGGGCAGGGGATGAGCAGTTCTTC. Amino acid sequence: CAMPGQGAGDEQFF.

J is TRBJ1-1 and V is TRBV6-5; 11 positions agree with TRBD1. The CDR3 is made up of 14 amino acids. J gave up 10 bases and V 2 bases, and 6 bases lay outside the gene matches. Germline V gives CDR1 MNHEY, CDR2 SVGAGI. This CDR3 reads CASSYPGQGARAFF. The CDR3, as DNA: TGTGCCAGCAGTTACCCCGGACAGGGGGCCCGAGCTTTCTTT.

The chain recombines TRBV7-9 with TRBJ2-4; TRBD2 matches 9 bases. Germline V gene lookup returns CDR1 SEHNR and CDR2 FQNEAQ (reference sequence). The V segment lost 4 bases and the J segment 1 base; nucleotides outside the gene matches: 2. The CDR3 runs 15 residues. The CDR3 region has the DNA TGTGCCAGCAGCTCTACTAGCGGGGCCAAAAACATTCAGTACTTC. This translates into CASSSTSGAKNIQYF. Supplemented by reference TRBV7-9 and TRBJ2-4, the full variable domain reads DTGVSQNPRHKITKRGQNVTFRCDPISEHNRLYWYRQTLGQGPEFLTYFQNEAQLEKSRLLSDRFSAERPKGSFSTLEIQRTEQGDSAMYLCASSSTSGAKNIQYFGAGTRLSVL.

This clonotype was seen more than once but under ten times. The V call is TRBV12-3 or TRBV12-4, the J call TRBJ2-5; D perhaps matches TRBD2 (5 bases). The V and J ends lost 6 bases and 1 base respectively, with 12 bases between them. The CDR3 is made up of 14 amino acids. Here the CDR3 reads CASSPRGTQETQYF. Written as DNA, the CDR3 is TGTGCCAGCAGCCCCCGGGGTACCCAAGAGACCCAGTACTTC.

This clonotype was seen a few times. This chain joins TRBV7-9 and TRBJ2-7; 11 positions agree with TRBD1. With V trimmed by 1 base and J by 4 bases, 3 bases remained unmatched. The length of the CDR3 is 15 residues. The germline V gene encodes CDR1 SEHNR and CDR2 FQNEAQ (reference sequence). CDR3 in DNA: TGTGCCAGCAGCTTAGTGGACAGGGGGCTTTACGAGCAGTACTTC. Its translation: CASSLVDRGLYEQYF.

The chain couples TRBV27 to TRBJ2-3, with 7 nucleotides matching TRBD2. Losses at the gene ends were 2 bases for V and 3 bases for J; bases not matched to a gene: 2. The V gene's germline CDR1 is MNHEY and CDR2 SMNVEV (reference sequence). This CDR3 spans 14 amino acids. The CDR3 DNA reads TGTGCCAGCAGTTTACTAGCGGTAACAGATACGCAGTATTTT. It translates to CASSLLAVTDTQYF.

This clonotype turned up a few times. This sequence joins TRBV10-3 and TRBJ1-2, with a weak D call TRBD1 (6 bases). Trimming cost V 6 bases and J 1 base, with 12 bases left between them. This CDR3 has 14 residues. Germline V CDR1 and CDR2: ENHRY, SYGVKD. The CDR3 is CAIRLDSDNYGYTF. CDR3 coding DNA: TGTGCCATCAGGTTGGACAGTGATAACTATGGCTACACCTTC.

V is TRBV27 and J is TRBJ2-1; either TRBD1 or TRBD2 may fit D (5 bases each). CDR3 length: 13 residues. V lost 5 bases and J lost 6, with 11 bases in between. Per the germline V gene, CDR1 is MNHEY and CDR2 is SMNVEV (reference sequence). For the CDR3, the DNA is TGTGCCAGCAGTCCCGGGACGGTCAATGAGCAGTTCTTC. Translating gives CASSPGTVNEQFF.